Sequencing of this T cell receptor (beta chain) was carried out in a study of CD8 T cells in ankylosing spondylitis. It was by quantitative 5'-RACE with molecular barcodes that TCR beta libraries were made. TCRdb recomputed calls from the 5' RACE reads with MiXCR, one row per CDR3 protein. The top ten hold around 13% of the sample, which has 300,000 to 400,000 distinct CDR3 sequences, 20% to 25% seen once. The V end lost 8 bases, the J end lost 5 bases, and 12 bases lay between the germline ends. Germline values: CDR1 MDHEN, CDR2 SYDVKM. The CDR3 length is 13 residues. The sample taken for sequencing was blood, either unsorted or a sorted T cell fraction (not recorded which). The V call is TRBV28, the J call TRBJ2-2; no firm D call. The receptor was derived from a male donor with ankylosing spondylitis or in good health (not recorded which). The CDR3: CASGVPLTGELFF. CDR3 nucleotides: TGTGCCAGCGGGGTCCCCCTAACCGGGGAGCTGTTTTTT. Full variable domain (outside the CDR3, taken from reference TRBV28 and TRBJ2-2): DVKVTQSSRYLVKRTGEKVFLECVQDMDHENMFWYRQDPGLGLRLIYFSYDVKMKEKGDIPEGYSVSREKKERFSLILESASTNQTSMYLCASGVPLTGELFFGEGSRLTVL.